Included here is one T cell receptor (beta chain) sequence, with context. Its antigen is unknown. The CDR3 loop spans 12 amino acids. Germline V CDR1 and CDR2: SGHAT, FQDESV (reference sequence). Trimming removed 7 bases from V and 13 bases from J, with 19 bases in between. This sample is drawn from a study of STAT5B mutations in CD4+ large granular lymphocyte leukemia. Background on the study: Among healthy controls, a particular HLA allele went with more CDR3 'QG' motifs.

Sequencing was performed with immunoSEQ multiplex PCR; in TCRdb, only in-frame clones are kept and a portion is missing. This sample yields over 45,000 clones, of which approximately 70% are seen a single time; roughly 1.4% belongs to the top ten. Findings and limits, study-wide: About 26% of private leukemic clonotypes occurred rarely in other patients' non-leukemic repertoires. Compared with healthy controls (2/35), patient top clones favored TRBV06 (8/27).

The sequence came from a human donor in good health. Sequenced sample: CD4+ T cells from blood buffy coats. V gene TRBV11-1 combines with J gene TRBJ1-1; tentative D call: TRBD1 (6 bases). CDR3 in DNA: TGTGCCAGCAACGCGGACAGACCGGAGGTTTTCTTT. It is translated as CASNADRPEVFF.